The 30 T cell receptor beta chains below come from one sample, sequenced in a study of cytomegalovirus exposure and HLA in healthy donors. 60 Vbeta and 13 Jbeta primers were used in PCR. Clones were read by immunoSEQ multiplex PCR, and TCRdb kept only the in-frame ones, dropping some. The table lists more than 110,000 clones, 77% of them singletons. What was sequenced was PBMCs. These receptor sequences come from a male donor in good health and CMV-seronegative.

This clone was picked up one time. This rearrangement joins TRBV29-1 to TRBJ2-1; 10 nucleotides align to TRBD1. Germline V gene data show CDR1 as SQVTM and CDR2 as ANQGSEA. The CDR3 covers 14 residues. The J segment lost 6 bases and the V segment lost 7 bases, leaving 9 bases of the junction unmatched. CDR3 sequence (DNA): TGCAGCGCCCGGTCAGGGACAGGGGTCAATGAGCAGTTCTTC. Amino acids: CSARSGTGVNEQFF.

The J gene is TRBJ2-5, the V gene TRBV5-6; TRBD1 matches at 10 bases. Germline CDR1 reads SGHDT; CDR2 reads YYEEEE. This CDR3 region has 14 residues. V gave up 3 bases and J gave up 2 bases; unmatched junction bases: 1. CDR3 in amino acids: CASSWGQGQETQYF. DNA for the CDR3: TGTGCCAGCAGCTGGGGACAGGGGCAAGAGACCCAGTACTTC.

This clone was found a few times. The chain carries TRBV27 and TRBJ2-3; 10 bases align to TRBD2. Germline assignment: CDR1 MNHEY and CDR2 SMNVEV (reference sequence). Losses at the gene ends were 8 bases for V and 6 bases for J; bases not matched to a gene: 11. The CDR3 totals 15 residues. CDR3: CASHTAAGGPDTQYF. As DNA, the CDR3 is TGTGCCAGCCATACTGCAGCGGGAGGGCCTGATACGCAGTATTTT.

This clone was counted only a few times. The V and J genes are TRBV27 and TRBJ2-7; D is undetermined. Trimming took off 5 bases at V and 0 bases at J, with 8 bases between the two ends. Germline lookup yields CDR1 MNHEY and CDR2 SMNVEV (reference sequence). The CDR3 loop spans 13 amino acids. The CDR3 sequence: CASSRHGSYEQYF. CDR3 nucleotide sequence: TGTGCCAGCAGTCGACACGGCTCCTACGAGCAGTACTTC.

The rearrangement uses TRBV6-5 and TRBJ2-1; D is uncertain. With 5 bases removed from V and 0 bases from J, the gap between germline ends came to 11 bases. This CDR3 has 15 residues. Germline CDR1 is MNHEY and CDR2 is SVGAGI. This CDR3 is CASSPPTASYNEQFF. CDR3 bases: TGTGCCAGCAGTCCCCCTACAGCCTCCTACAATGAGCAGTTCTTC.

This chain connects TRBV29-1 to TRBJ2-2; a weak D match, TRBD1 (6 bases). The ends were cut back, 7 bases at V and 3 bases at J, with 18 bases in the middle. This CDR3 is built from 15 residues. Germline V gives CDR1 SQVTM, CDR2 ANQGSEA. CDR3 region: CSAAPMDSYTGELFF. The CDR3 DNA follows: TGCAGCGCTGCCCCGATGGACAGTTACACCGGGGAGCTGTTTTTT.

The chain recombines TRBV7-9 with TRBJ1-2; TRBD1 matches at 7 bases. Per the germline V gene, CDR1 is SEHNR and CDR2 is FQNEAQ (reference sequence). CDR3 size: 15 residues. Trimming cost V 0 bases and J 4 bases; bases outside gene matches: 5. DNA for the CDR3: TGTGCCAGCAGCTTAGCAGGGGGCGCCGGCTATGGCTACACCTTC. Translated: CASSLAGGAGYGYTF.

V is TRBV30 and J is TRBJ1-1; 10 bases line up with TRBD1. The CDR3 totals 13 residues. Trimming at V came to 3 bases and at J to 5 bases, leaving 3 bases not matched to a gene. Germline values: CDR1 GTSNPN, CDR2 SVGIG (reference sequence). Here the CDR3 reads CAWRRTGGTEAFF. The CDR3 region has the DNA TGTGCCTGGAGGCGGACAGGGGGGACTGAAGCTTTCTTT.

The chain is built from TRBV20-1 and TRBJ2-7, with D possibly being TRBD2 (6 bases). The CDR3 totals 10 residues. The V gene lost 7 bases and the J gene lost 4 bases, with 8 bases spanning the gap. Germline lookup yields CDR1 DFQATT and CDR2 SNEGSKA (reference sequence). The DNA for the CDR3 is TGCAGTGTGGAGGGATACGAGCAGTACTTC. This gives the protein CSVEGYEQYF.

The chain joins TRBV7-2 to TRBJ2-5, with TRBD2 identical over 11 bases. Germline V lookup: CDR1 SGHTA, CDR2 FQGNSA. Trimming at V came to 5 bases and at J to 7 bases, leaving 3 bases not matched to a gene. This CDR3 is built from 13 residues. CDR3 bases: TGTGCCAGCAGCCCGCTAGCGGGGGGGACCCAGTACTTC. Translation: CASSPLAGGTQYF. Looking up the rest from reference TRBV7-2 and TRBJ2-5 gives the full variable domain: GAGVSQSPSNKVTEKGKDVELRCDPISGHTALYWYRQSLGQGLEFLIYFQGNSAPDKSGLPSDRFSAERTGGSVSTLTIQRTQQEDSAVYLCASSPLAGGTQYFGPGTRLLVL.

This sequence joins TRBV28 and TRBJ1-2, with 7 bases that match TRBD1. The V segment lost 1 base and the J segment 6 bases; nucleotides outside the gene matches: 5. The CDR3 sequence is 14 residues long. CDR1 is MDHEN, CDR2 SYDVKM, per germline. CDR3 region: CASSLSGRGHGYTF. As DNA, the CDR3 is TGTGCCAGCAGTTTATCGGGAAGGGGGCATGGCTACACCTTC.

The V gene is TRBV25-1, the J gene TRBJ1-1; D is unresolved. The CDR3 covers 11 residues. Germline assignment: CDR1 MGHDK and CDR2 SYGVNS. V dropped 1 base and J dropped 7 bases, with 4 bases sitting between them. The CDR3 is CASSEFGEAFF. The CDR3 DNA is TGTGCCAGCAGTGAATTCGGTGAAGCTTTCTTT.

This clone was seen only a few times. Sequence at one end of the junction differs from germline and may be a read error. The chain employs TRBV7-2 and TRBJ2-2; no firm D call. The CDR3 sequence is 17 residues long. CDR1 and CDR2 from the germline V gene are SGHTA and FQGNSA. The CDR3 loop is CASSQDVSAPSTGELFF. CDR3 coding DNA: TGCGCCAGCAGCCAAGATGTAAGCGCCCCCAGCACCGGGGAGCTGTTTTTT.

The CDR3 nucleotides are TGTGCCAGCTCACCTCGGACTGGAAGCACAGATACGCAGTATTTT. Translated: CASSPRTGSTDTQYF. This rearrangement joins TRBV18 to TRBJ2-3, with D perhaps matching TRBD2 (5 bases). V gave up 3 bases and J gave up 0 bases, with 10 bases separating them. Germline lookup yields CDR1 KGHSH and CDR2 LQKENI. This CDR3 is built from 15 residues.

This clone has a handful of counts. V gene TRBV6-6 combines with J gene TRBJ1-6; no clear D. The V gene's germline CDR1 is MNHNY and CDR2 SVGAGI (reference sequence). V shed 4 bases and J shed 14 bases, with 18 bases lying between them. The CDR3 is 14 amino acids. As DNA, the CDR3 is TGTGCCAGCAGTTTACAGCCATTACCTTTATCCCTCCACTTT. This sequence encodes CASSLQPLPLSLHF.

The CDR3, as DNA: TGCGCCAGCAGCTTACTACTATCTAACTATGGCTACACCTTC. Protein: CASSLLLSNYGYTF. The chain is built from TRBV5-1 and TRBJ1-2; D ambiguous. Trimming stripped 2 bases from V and 0 bases from J, with 8 bases between. The CDR3 extends over 14 amino acids. Germline CDR1 reads SGHRS; CDR2 reads YFSETQ.

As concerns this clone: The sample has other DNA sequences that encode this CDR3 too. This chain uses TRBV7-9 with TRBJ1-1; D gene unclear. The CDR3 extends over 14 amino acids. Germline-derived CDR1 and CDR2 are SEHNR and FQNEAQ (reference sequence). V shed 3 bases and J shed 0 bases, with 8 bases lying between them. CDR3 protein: CASSLEGVNTEAFF. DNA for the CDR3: TGTGCCAGCAGCTTGGAGGGAGTGAACACTGAAGCTTTCTTT.

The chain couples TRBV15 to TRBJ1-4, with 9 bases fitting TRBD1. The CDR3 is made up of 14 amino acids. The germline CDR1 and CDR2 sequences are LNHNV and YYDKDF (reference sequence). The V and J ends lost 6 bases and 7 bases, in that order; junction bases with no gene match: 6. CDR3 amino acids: CATSHRGLGEKLFF. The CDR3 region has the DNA TGTGCCACCAGTCACAGGGGGCTGGGTGAAAAACTGTTTTTT.

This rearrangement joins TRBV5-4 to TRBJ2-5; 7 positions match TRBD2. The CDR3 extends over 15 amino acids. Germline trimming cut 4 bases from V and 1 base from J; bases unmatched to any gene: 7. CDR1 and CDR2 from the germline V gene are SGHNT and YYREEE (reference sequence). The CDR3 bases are TGTGCCAGCAGCAAAAGCGGGGTAATCCAAGAGACCCAGTACTTC. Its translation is CASSKSGVIQETQYF.

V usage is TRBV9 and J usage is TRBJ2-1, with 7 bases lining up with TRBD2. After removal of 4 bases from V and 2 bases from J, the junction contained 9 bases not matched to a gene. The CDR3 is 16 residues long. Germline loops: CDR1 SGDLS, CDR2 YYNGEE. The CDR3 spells CASSPRGDATYNEQFF. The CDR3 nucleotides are TGTGCCAGCAGCCCCCGGGGGGATGCTACCTACAATGAGCAGTTCTTC.

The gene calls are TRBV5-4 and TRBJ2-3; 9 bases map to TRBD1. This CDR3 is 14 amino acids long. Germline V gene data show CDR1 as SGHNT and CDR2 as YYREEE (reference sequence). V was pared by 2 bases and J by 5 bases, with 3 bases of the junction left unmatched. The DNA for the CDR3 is TGTGCCAGCAGCTTACAGGGGGCCGGAGATACGCAGTATTTT. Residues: CASSLQGAGDTQYF. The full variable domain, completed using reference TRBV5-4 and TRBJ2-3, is ETGVTQSPTHLIKTRGQQVTLRCSSQSGHNTVSWYQQALGQGPQFIFQYYREEENGRGNFPPRFSGLQFPNYSSELNVNALELDDSALYLCASSLQGAGDTQYFGPGTRLTVL.

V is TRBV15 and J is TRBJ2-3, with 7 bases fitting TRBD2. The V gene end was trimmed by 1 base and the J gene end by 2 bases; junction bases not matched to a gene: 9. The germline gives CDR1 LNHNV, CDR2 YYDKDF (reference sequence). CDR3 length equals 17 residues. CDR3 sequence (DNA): TGTGCCACCAGCAGAGGTGGACTAGGCGGTGACACAGATACGCAGTATTTT. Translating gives CATSRGGLGGDTDTQYF.

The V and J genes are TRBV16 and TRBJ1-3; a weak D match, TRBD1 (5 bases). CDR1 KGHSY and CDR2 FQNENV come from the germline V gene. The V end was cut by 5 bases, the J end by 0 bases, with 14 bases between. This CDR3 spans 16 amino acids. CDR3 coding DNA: TGTGCCAGCAGCTCCGTCAGGGTTAACTCTGGAAACACCATATATTTT. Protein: CASSSVRVNSGNTIYF.

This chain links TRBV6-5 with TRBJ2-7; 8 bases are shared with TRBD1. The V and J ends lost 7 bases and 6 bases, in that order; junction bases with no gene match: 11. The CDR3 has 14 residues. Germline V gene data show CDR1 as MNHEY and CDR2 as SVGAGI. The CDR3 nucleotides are TGTGCCAGCAAACAAACCGGGACAGGCCCCGAGCAGTACTTC. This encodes CASKQTGTGPEQYF.

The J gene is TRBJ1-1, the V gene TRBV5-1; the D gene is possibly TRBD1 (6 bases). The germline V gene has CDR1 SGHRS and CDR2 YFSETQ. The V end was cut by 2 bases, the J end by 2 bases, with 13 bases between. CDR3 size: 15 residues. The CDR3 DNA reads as TGCGCCAGCAGCTTAACTACCGGGACAAACACTGAAGCTTTCTTT. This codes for CASSLTTGTNTEAFF.

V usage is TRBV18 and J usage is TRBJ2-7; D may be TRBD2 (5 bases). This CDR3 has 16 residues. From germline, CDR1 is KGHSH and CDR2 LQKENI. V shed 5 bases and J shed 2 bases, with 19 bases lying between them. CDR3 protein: CASSALGTNGAYEQYF. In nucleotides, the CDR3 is TGTGCCAGCTCAGCACTAGGCACCAACGGGGCCTACGAGCAGTACTTC.

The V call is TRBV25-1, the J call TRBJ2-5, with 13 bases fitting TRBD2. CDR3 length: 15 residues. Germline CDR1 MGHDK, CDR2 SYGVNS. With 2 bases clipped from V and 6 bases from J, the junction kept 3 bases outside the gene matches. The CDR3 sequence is CASSEAGTSGKTQYF. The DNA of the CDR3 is TGTGCCAGCAGTGAAGCCGGGACTAGCGGGAAGACCCAGTACTTC.

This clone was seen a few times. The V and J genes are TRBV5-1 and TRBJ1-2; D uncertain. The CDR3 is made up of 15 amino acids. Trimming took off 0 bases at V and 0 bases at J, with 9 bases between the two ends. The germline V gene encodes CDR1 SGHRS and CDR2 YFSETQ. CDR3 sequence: CASSLGGSPNYGYTF. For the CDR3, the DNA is TGCGCCAGCAGCTTGGGTGGCAGTCCTAACTATGGCTACACCTTC.

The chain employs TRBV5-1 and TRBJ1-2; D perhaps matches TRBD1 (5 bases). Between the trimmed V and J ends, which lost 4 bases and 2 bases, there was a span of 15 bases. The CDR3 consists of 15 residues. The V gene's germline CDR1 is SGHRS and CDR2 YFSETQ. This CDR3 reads CASSQSATVNYGYTF. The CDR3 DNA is TGCGCCAGCAGCCAATCCGCGACAGTCAACTATGGCTACACCTTC.

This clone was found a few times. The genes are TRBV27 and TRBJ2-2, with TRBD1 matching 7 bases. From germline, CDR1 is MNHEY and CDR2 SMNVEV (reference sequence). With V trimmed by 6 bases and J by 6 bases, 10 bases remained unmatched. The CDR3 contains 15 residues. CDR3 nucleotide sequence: TGTGCCAGCAGCGACAGGGCGATTTCCCCCGGGGAGCTGTTTTTT. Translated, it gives CASSDRAISPGELFF.